This T cell receptor (beta chain) is drawn from a study of T cells in Graves' hyperthyroidism and ophthalmopathy (dated by TCRdb to between 2019 and 2020). Background on the whole study: Peripheral blood samples were taken at the time of initial diagnosis, prior to any treatment. Following sampling, methimazole starting at 30 mg daily was given to hyperthyroidism patients, and high-dose intravenous methylprednisolone was given to ophthalmopathy patients. The 100 discovery patients were divided at random into training and test sets in a 7:3 ratio. An independent validation cohort of under 20 hyperthyroidism patients and approximately 15 patients who later progressed to ophthalmopathy tested prospective prediction of ophthalmopathy. The paper describes TCR Vbeta CDR3 sequencing of 135 peripheral blood samples, made up of roughly 40 ophthalmopathy patients, some 80 hyperthyroidism patients and 17 progressor patients. To identify TCR V-J signatures that set the groups apart, the researchers used a discovery cohort of 90 to 100 patients, made up of 43 with Graves' ophthalmopathy and some 58 with stable Graves' hyperthyroidism. In addition, the study compared T-cell repertoires in thyroid tissue and in blood from roughly 6 Graves' hyperthyroidism patients.

Paper-wide results and their limitations: In validation, the model predicted progression to ophthalmopathy with 55% to 71% sensitivity and 72% to 75% specificity, a median of roughly seven months before onset. In cross-validation, a model built on a 13 V-J signature told ophthalmopathy apart from stable hyperthyroidism with 87.88% sensitivity and roughly 83% specificity, and in testing the same model reached 80%/75%. Most expanded thyroid clonotypes (frequency above 0.001) were also detected in blood, a finding suggesting that blood repertoires may reflect thyroid immune responses. Sample size was not statistically predetermined, and blinding of investigators to group allocation was not performed.

With respect to this clonotype: Its cognate antigen has yet to be identified. Per-base quality was not reported, and no clone a single base away is much larger than it.

Spanning cysteine to phenylalanine, the CDR3 consists of 14 amino acids. Here the CDR3 DNA is all that survives: 42 bases in frame from base 1. Between the V and J ends, shortened by 4 bases and 0 bases respectively, the junction contains 9 bases. CDR1 and CDR2, looked up from the germline V gene (reference sequence), are LNHDA and SQIVND. The TCR beta CDR3 regions were amplified from the RNA transcripts. For the first round of RT-PCR on the TCR CDR3, the HTBI primer set was used together with the Qiagen OneStep RT-PCR kit. Libraries were constructed in a second round of multiplex PCR, after which size selection and purification were carried out. The libraries were sequenced on an Illumina HiSeq2000 using paired-end 100 bp reads. Concerning the study's data processing: SOAPnuke was used to process the raw data, removing reads that contained adapters or uncalled bases, had a mean Phred below 15, or lacked an exact match to the constant primer or identifier. COPE v1.2.5 was used to merge the high-quality paired reads, and each unique nucleotide sequence was defined as a clonotype. Clonotypes were aligned to IMGT TRBV, TRBD and TRBJ reference segments using MiTCR v1.1. Analysis was restricted to V-J combinations with a frequency above 0.0001, which covered roughly 99% of repertoires. The TCS score was defined as the ratio of F50 (clonal expansion) to E x V (chaos), calculated using BLOSUM62-based TCRdist between CDR3 peptides within each V-J. Welch's t-statistics and random forest reduced around 550 V-J features to 13, which were used in a naive Bayes classifier (R e1071). TCRdb reworked the public reads: Q25 trimming with fastp, MiXCR clone assembly, productive beta chains retained. Identical CDR3 protein sequences are pooled into one entry, listed with their most common genes and DNA. What appears here as the V and J calls and clone size reflects TCRdb's work, not the paper's. In all, the sample holds 250,000 or so distinct CDR3 sequences, and 13% to 15% of those were seen once. 13% of the sample is taken by the ten largest.

The hyperthyroidism patients were between 18 and 65 years old and newly diagnosed, with a disease duration of less than 2 months. The study excluded patients with uncontrolled infections, other autoimmune diseases, pregnancy or lactation. Clinical symptoms, serum thyroxine and TRAb, thyroid ultrasound, and orbital computed tomography formed the basis for the diagnoses. Blood from progressor patients was drawn when they were first diagnosed with hyperthyroidism, before any ophthalmopathy symptoms appeared. PBMCs were isolated from roughly 10 ml of fresh peripheral blood by Ficoll-Paque density gradient centrifugation. Patients classed as progressors first received a Graves' hyperthyroidism diagnosis and then went on to develop ophthalmopathy during follow-up. Total RNA was extracted using Trizol reagent, and RNA quality was assessed on an Agilent 2100 Bioanalyzer.

The receptor chain draws on TRBV19 and TRBJ2-5, with the D gene not confidently named. The source material was blood. The clonotype was recovered from a middle-aged woman with Graves' hyperthyroidism that later progressed to Graves' ophthalmopathy. The nucleotide sequence reads TGTGCCAGTAGTAGCGGTTGGTACCAAGAGACCCAGTACTTC. Its product reads: CASSSGWYQETQYF.